This T cell receptor beta chain was sequenced for a study of CD8 T cells in ankylosing spondylitis. Study-wide points: Both synovial fluid and blood in reactive arthritis had previously been reported to carry some motif variants. Enrichment of disease-linked clones was reportedly significant in matched ankylosing spondylitis synovial fluid. Made up of fewer than 10 highly homologous variants, a TCR beta motif appeared characteristic of ankylosing spondylitis blood.

This clonotype was picked up many times. Its cognate antigen is unknown. Trimming stripped 1 base from V and 0 bases from J, with 12 bases between. The germline V gene has CDR1 SNHLY and CDR2 FYNNEI. The CDR3 covers 16 residues. Making the TCR beta libraries involved quantitative 5'-RACE with molecular barcodes. One entry per CDR3 protein results from TCRdb running MiXCR on the 5' RACE reads. The data show roughly 180,000 distinct CDR3 sequences, with 10% to 15% seen just once and approximately 10% held by the top ten. The sequenced material came from blood, either unsorted or a sorted T cell fraction (not recorded which). The sequence was collected from a female donor with ankylosing spondylitis or in good health (not recorded which). The chain uses TRBV2 and TRBJ1-1; a weak D match, TRBD1 (5 bases). CDR3 sequence (DNA): TGTGCCAGCAGTGAAGAGGCCGGCAGGGTGAACACTGAAGCTTTCTTT. This translates into CASSEEAGRVNTEAFF.